This is a list of T cell receptor beta chains from one sample in a study of OX40 agonist ivuxolimab in advanced cancers. Profiling relied on immunoSEQ multiplex PCR, and the TCRdb table lists in-frame clones only, not all of them. The data show about 68,000 clones, 70% to 85% seen once. This specimen consisted of CD4+ or CD8+ T cells sorted from blood, obtained in a trial of the OX40 agonist ivuxolimab. Receptor source: an adult with an advanced solid tumor such as melanoma, head and neck, liver or kidney cancer. Both conserved end residues are part of each CDR3. The D gene is left open where the match is weak. Expanded clones are given a class, and other clones once, few, many or no size at all.

V: TRBV4-3; J: TRBJ2-3; D: TRBD2; size: NA; DNA: TGCGCCAGCAGCCAAGATCCTAGCGGGGTCCCAGATACGCAGTATTTT; CDR3: CASSQDPSGVPDTQYF
V: TRBV30; J: TRBJ1-1; D: NA; size: NA; DNA: TGTGCCTGGAGTAGTATTGGGGGTGGCACTGAAGCTTTCTTT; CDR3: CAWSSIGGGTEAFF
V: TRBV7-2; J: TRBJ2-7; D: NA; size: NA; DNA: TGTGCCAGCAGCTTAGTGGGAGGGGGTTTGATCGAGCAGTACTTC; CDR3: CASSLVGGGLIEQYF
V: TRBV19; J: TRBJ1-1; D: NA; size: NA; DNA: TGTGCCAGTAGGGGCCCTGAAGCTTTCTTT; CDR3: CASRGPEAFF
V: TRBV19; J: TRBJ2-5; D: TRBD2; size: NA; DNA: TGTGCCAGTAGTAGCCCAGGGAGGGTTGGGCAAGAGACCCAGTACTTC; CDR3: CASSSPGRVGQETQYF
V: TRBV7-2; J: TRBJ2-2; D: NA; size: once; DNA: TGTGCCAGCAGCCCCGCCGCCACCGGGGAGCTGTTTTTT; CDR3: CASSPAATGELFF
V: TRBV7-9; J: TRBJ2-7; D: TRBD2; size: NA; DNA: TGTGCCAGCAGCTCGCCGGGACTAGCGGTATACGAGCAGTACTTC; CDR3: CASSSPGLAVYEQYF
V: TRBV5-5; J: TRBJ1-2; D: NA; size: NA; DNA: TGTGCCAGCAGCCCCGGACTGGCGGGCTATGGCTACACCTTC; CDR3: CASSPGLAGYGYTF
V: TRBV9; J: TRBJ1-3; D: NA; size: NA; DNA: TGTGCCAGCAGCGCCAGGACAGTCTCCGGAAACACCATATATTTT; CDR3: CASSARTVSGNTIYF
V: TRBV28; J: TRBJ1-2; D: NA; size: NA; DNA: TGTGCCAGCAGTTCGCGGATGACACGGACTAACTATGGCTACACCTTC; CDR3: CASSSRMTRTNYGYTF
V: TRBV7-2; J: TRBJ2-7; D: TRBD2; size: NA; DNA: TGTGCCAGCAGCCCCGGGAGGGCCTACGAGCAGTACTTC; CDR3: CASSPGRAYEQYF
V: TRBV2; J: TRBJ2-6; D: NA; size: NA; DNA: TGTGCCAGCAGTGACGAGTTCGTCGGGGCCAACGTCCTGACTTTC; CDR3: CASSDEFVGANVLTF
V: TRBV5-1; J: TRBJ1-3; D: NA; size: few; DNA: TGCGCCAGCAGCTCACGCCACTCTGGAAACACCATATATTTT; CDR3: CASSSRHSGNTIYF
V: TRBV4-2; J: TRBJ1-1; D: NA; size: NA; DNA: TGTGCCAGCAGCAGACGGACAGAAGCTTTCTTT; CDR3: CASSRRTEAFF
V: TRBV2; J: TRBJ1-1; D: NA; size: NA; DNA: TGTGCCAGCAGTGAACAGGGAGTCGAAGCTTTCTTT; CDR3: CASSEQGVEAFF
V: TRBV4-3; J: TRBJ2-2; D: NA; size: NA; DNA: TGCGCCAGCAGCTTTGGAAGGAACACCGGGGAGCTGTTTTTT; CDR3: CASSFGRNTGELFF
V: TRBV7-2; J: TRBJ2-5; D: TRBD1; size: NA; DNA: TGTGCCAGCAGCTACCAGGGGGTAGAAGAGACCCAGTACTTC; CDR3: CASSYQGVEETQYF
V: TRBV27; J: TRBJ1-1; D: NA; size: NA; DNA: TGTGCCAGCAACCTTCCTTCCAGGGAGGAGGTCACTGAAGCTTTCTTT; CDR3: CASNLPSREEVTEAFF
V: TRBV5-4; J: TRBJ2-2; D: NA; size: NA; DNA: TGTGCCAGCTCTCGACAGCTCACCGGGGAGCTGTTTTTT; CDR3: CASSRQLTGELFF
V: TRBV27; J: TRBJ1-1; D: NA; size: few; DNA: TGTGCCACTACGGACCTTGTGGGGACTGAAGCTTTCTTT; CDR3: CATTDLVGTEAFF
V: TRBV6-5; J: TRBJ2-1; D: NA; size: NA; DNA: TGTGCCAGCGAACCAGGGGGGGGCTACAATGAGCAGTTCTTC; CDR3: CASEPGGGYNEQFF
V: TRBV7-2; J: TRBJ1-5; D: TRBD1; size: NA; DNA: TGTGCCAGCAGCTTAGTGGGACAGGGGCCTGGTTATCAGCCCCAGCATTTT; CDR3: CASSLVGQGPGYQPQHF
V: TRBV7-2; J: TRBJ2-1; D: TRBD1; size: NA; DNA: TGTGCCAGCAGCTTGGCGGGACAGGGCTATGAGCAGTTCTTC; CDR3: CASSLAGQGYEQFF
V: TRBV29-1; J: TRBJ2-3; D: TRBD2; size: NA; DNA: TGCAGCGTTGACGCCGGGACTAGCGGGATTGTCACAGATACGCAGTATTTT; CDR3: CSVDAGTSGIVTDTQYF
V: TRBV29-1; J: TRBJ1-2; D: NA; size: few; DNA: TGCAGCGTTGCTGGGGCGGGAGGCTACACCTTC; CDR3: CSVAGAGGYTF
V: TRBV27; J: TRBJ2-5; D: NA; size: NA; DNA: TGTGCCAGCAGTGCCTATCGTTCTGAGACCCAGTACTTC; CDR3: CASSAYRSETQYF
V: TRBV2; J: TRBJ2-3; D: NA; size: few; DNA: TGTGCCGCCCATGGGGGGGGCCTCGCAGATACGCAGTATTTT; CDR3: CAAHGGGLADTQYF
V: TRBV2; J: TRBJ2-1; D: TRBD2; size: NA; DNA: TGTGCCAGCAAAGGACTAGCGGGGGGGCTAGCCAATGAGCAGTTCTTC; CDR3: CASKGLAGGLANEQFF
V: TRBV5-6; J: TRBJ1-2; D: NA; size: NA; DNA: TGTGCCAGCAGCGGCGGGACACGGGGCTATGGCTACACCTTC; CDR3: CASSGGTRGYGYTF
V: TRBV14; J: TRBJ1-1; D: NA; size: NA; DNA: TGTGCCAGCAGCCAAGTTGGGAAGAACACTGAAGCTTTCTTT; CDR3: CASSQVGKNTEAFF
V: TRBV7-3; J: TRBJ2-1; D: NA; size: NA; DNA: TGTGCCAGCAGCTCCCGAGGAGGGGCGGGCTACAATGAGCAGTTCTTC; CDR3: CASSSRGGAGYNEQFF
V: TRBV11-1; J: TRBJ2-3; D: TRBD1; size: NA; DNA: TGTGCCAGCAGCTTCGACCGACAGGGCGAGACGCAGTATTTT; CDR3: CASSFDRQGETQYF
V: TRBV30; J: TRBJ2-1; D: NA; size: NA; DNA: TGTGCCTGCAACAATGAGCAGTTCTTC; CDR3: CACNNEQFF
V: TRBV6-4; J: TRBJ2-1; D: TRBD2; size: once; DNA: TGTGCCAGCAGTGGCTACCTCGGAAGGAGGCGGGGGAGATACAATGAGCAGTTCTTC; CDR3: CASSGYLGRRRGRYNEQFF
V: TRBV28; J: TRBJ1-1; D: NA; size: NA; DNA: TGTGCCAGCGCTCGGGTGTCCACTGAAGCTTTCTTT; CDR3: CASARVSTEAFF
V: TRBV30; J: TRBJ2-6; D: NA; size: NA; DNA: TGTGCCTGGAGTGTTTCCTCATATTCATACTCTGGGGCCAACGTCCTGACTTTC; CDR3: CAWSVSSYSYSGANVLTF
V: TRBV19; J: TRBJ2-3; D: NA; size: NA; DNA: TGTGCCAGTAGTTCCGCCTGGCAGGGAGCCACAGATACGCAGTATTTT; CDR3: CASSSAWQGATDTQYF
V: TRBV7-6; J: TRBJ1-6; D: NA; size: NA; DNA: TGTGCCAGCAGCTCCGGGAGCGGGAGGGATAATTCACCCCTCCACTTT; CDR3: CASSSGSGRDNSPLHF
V: TRBV6-6; J: TRBJ2-3; D: TRBD2; size: NA; DNA: TGTGCCAGCAGCTCGACTAGCGGGAGTAGAGCAGATACGCAGTATTTT; CDR3: CASSSTSGSRADTQYF
V: TRBV7-9; J: TRBJ2-1; D: TRBD2; size: NA; DNA: TGTGCCAGCAGCCCAGACGGGGGGGCTAGCGGGACACGGGAGCAGTTCTTC; CDR3: CASSPDGGASGTREQFF
V: TRBV27; J: TRBJ1-5; D: NA; size: NA; DNA: TGTGCCAGCAGCCTAGGTAGTCGGGACAATCAGCCCCAGCATTTT; CDR3: CASSLGSRDNQPQHF
V: TRBV11-2; J: TRBJ2-5; D: NA; size: NA; DNA: TGTGCCAGCAGCTTAACAGAGACCCAGTACTTC; CDR3: CASSLTETQYF
V: TRBV5-4; J: TRBJ2-7; D: NA; size: NA; DNA: TGTGCCAGCAGCTCCGACCCAGAGACCTACGAGCAGTACTTC; CDR3: CASSSDPETYEQYF
V: TRBV5-1; J: TRBJ2-1; D: NA; size: NA; DNA: TGCGCCAGCAGCTTGGGTCTAGCCAATGAGCAGTTCTTC; CDR3: CASSLGLANEQFF
V: TRBV19; J: TRBJ1-1; D: TRBD1; size: NA; DNA: TGTGCCAGTAGTTCTGACAGGGAGAACACTGAAGCTTTCTTT; CDR3: CASSSDRENTEAFF
V: TRBV28; J: TRBJ1-4; D: NA; size: NA; DNA: TGTGCCAGCACAGGGACCACTAATGAAAAACTGTTTTTT; CDR3: CASTGTTNEKLFF
V: TRBV5-4; J: TRBJ2-5; D: TRBD2; size: NA; DNA: TGTGCCAGTGGCGGGAGAGCGGGGAACTTGGAGACCCAGTACTTC; CDR3: CASGGRAGNLETQYF
V: TRBV9; J: TRBJ2-7; D: NA; size: NA; DNA: TGTGCCAGCAGCGTTAGAAGTGAGGGGGGCCAGCAGTACTTC; CDR3: CASSVRSEGGQQYF
V: TRBV7-2; J: TRBJ2-1; D: TRBD2; size: NA; DNA: TGTGCCAGCAGCATTAGCGGGGGACCTAATGAGCAGTTCTTC; CDR3: CASSISGGPNEQFF
V: TRBV11-2; J: TRBJ2-7; D: NA; size: NA; DNA: TGTGCCAGCAGCTTTCTTAGCGAGCAGTACTTC; CDR3: CASSFLSEQYF
V: TRBV4-1; J: TRBJ2-5; D: TRBD2; size: NA; DNA: TGCGCCAGCAGCCAAGCGCGGGGGGCAGAGACCCAGTACTTC; CDR3: CASSQARGAETQYF
V: TRBV4-3; J: TRBJ2-2; D: NA; size: NA; DNA: TGCGCCAGCAGCCCTAGCGATAAAAACACCGGGGAGCTGTTTTTT; CDR3: CASSPSDKNTGELFF
V: TRBV7-2; J: TRBJ1-1; D: NA; size: NA; DNA: TGTGCCAGCAGCTTGACCAGGGCAGAAGCTTTCTTT; CDR3: CASSLTRAEAFF
V: TRBV2; J: TRBJ2-1; D: TRBD2; size: NA; DNA: TGTGCCAGCAGTGAAGCGGGCCGGGAGGCCCTCTTC; CDR3: CASSEAGREALF
V: TRBV29-1; J: TRBJ2-3; D: TRBD1; size: NA; DNA: TGCAGCGTTGAGACAGGGTCGGGATCATACACAGATACGCAGTATTTT; CDR3: CSVETGSGSYTDTQYF